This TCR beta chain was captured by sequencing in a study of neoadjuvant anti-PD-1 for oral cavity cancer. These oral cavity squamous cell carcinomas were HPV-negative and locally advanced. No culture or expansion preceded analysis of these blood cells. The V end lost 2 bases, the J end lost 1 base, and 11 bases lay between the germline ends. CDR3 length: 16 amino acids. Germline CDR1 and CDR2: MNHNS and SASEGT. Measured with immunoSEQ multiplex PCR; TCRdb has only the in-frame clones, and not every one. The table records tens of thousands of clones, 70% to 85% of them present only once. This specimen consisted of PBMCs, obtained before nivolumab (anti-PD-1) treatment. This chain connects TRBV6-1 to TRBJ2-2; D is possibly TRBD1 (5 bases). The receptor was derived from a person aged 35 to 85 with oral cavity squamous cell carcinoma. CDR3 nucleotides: TGTGCCAGCAGTGAACTTGCAGGGCGGAACACCGGGGAGCTGTTTTTT. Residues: CASSELAGRNTGELFF.